The 30 T cell receptor beta chains below were found in one sample sequenced in a study of T cells expressing NK-cell markers. Reprocessing the 5' RACE reads, TCRdb reports a single entry for every CDR3 protein and omits DNA. Recorded here are more than 400,000 distinct CDR3 sequences; the top ten clones represent 7.3%. Specimen: blood T cells: a sorted CD56 or NKG2C T cell subset, CD4+ or CD8+ T cells, or bulk PBMC T cells (not recorded which). Source of these receptors: a woman aged 18 to 75 in good health.

This chain uses TRBV11-2 with TRBJ1-4; the TCRdb D gene call, TRBD1, has no DNA to confirm it. CDR3 length equals 15 residues. The germline V gene encodes CDR1 SGHAT and CDR2 FQNNGV. CDR3: CASSRSPGQNEKLFF.

This chain joins TRBV7-2 and TRBJ1-1. From germline, CDR1 is SGHTA and CDR2 FQGNSA. The CDR3 runs to 13 residues. The CDR3 sequence: CASSLERSLPAFF.

The chain combines TRBV5-1 with TRBJ2-7; TCRdb's D call, TRBD2, is unchecked because there is no DNA. The CDR3 spans 13 residues. Germline loops: CDR1 SGHRS, CDR2 YFSETQ. The CDR3 protein is CASGPGGRDEQYF.

The rearrangement uses TRBV20-1 and TRBJ1-1. The CDR3 extends over 11 amino acids. In germline, CDR1 is DFQATT, CDR2 SNEGSKA (reference sequence). The CDR3 protein is CSALRNTEAFF.

This rearrangement joins TRBV5-4 to TRBJ2-1; lacking DNA, the TRBD1 call made by TCRdb goes unchecked. CDR1 is SGHNT, CDR2 YYREEE, per germline (reference sequence). CDR3 size: 12 residues. CDR3 in amino acids: CASSFRGDEQFF.

The chain combines TRBV28 with TRBJ2-4; TCRdb gives TRBD1 as the D gene, but with no DNA this cannot be confirmed. Germline CDR1 MDHEN, CDR2 SYDVKM. The CDR3 is made up of 14 amino acids. CDR3 residues: CASSLPGVGDIQYF. The full variable domain, rest sourced from reference TRBV28 and TRBJ2-4, is DVKVTQSSRYLVKRTGEKVFLECVQDMDHENMFWYRQDPGLGLRLIYFSYDVKMKEKGDIPEGYSVSREKKERFSLILESASTNQTSMYLCASSLPGVGDIQYFGAGTRLSVL.

V is TRBV10-3 and J is TRBJ2-7; lacking DNA, the TRBD2 call made by TCRdb goes unchecked. This CDR3 is built from 16 residues. The germline CDR1 and CDR2 sequences are ENHRY and SYGVKD. The CDR3 reads CAISESMAGGVYEQYF.

This sequence joins TRBV28 and TRBJ1-5; TCRdb gives TRBD1 as the D gene, but with no DNA this cannot be confirmed. The CDR3 is 16 amino acids. The germline V gene encodes CDR1 MDHEN and CDR2 SYDVKM. CDR3: CASSWGAGTGFEPQHF. The full variable domain, completed using reference TRBV28 and TRBJ1-5, is DVKVTQSSRYLVKRTGEKVFLECVQDMDHENMFWYRQDPGLGLRLIYFSYDVKMKEKGDIPEGYSVSREKKERFSLILESASTNQTSMYLCASSWGAGTGFEPQHFGDGTRLSIL.

The V gene is TRBV7-2, the J gene TRBJ2-2; with no DNA, the TCRdb D assignment of TRBD1 cannot be verified. This CDR3 is 15 amino acids long. Germline values: CDR1 SGHTA, CDR2 FQGNSA. The CDR3 sequence is CASSPDRAGTGELFF.

The rearrangement joins TRBV12-3 or TRBV12-4 to TRBJ2-5; TCRdb gives TRBD1 as the D gene, but with no DNA this cannot be confirmed. This CDR3 is built from 15 residues. CDR3: CASRPGQGPGETQYF.

The V gene is TRBV20-1, the J gene TRBJ2-3; TCRdb lists TRBD1, though no DNA is available to test this call. The CDR3 spans 12 residues. CDR1 is DFQATT and CDR2 is SNEGSKA in the germline V gene (reference sequence). The CDR3 loop reads CSARVGGYTQYF.

This chain connects TRBV20-1 to TRBJ2-1; TCRdb names TRBD1, which stays unverified in the absence of DNA. Germline V gives CDR1 DFQATT, CDR2 SNEGSKA (reference sequence). The CDR3 length is 15 residues. CDR3 protein: CSALKTGDRENEQFF.

The J gene is TRBJ2-5, the V gene TRBV29-1; TCRdb designates TRBD1, a call that cannot be tested without DNA. The germline gives CDR1 SQVTM, CDR2 ANQGSEA. This CDR3 region has 14 residues. Here the CDR3 reads CSVEDTVGSWTQYF.

This rearrangement joins TRBV20-1 to TRBJ2-1; the TRBD2 assignment by TCRdb is unverifiable without DNA. The CDR3 has 16 amino acids. Per germline, CDR1 DFQATT and CDR2 SNEGSKA (reference sequence). The CDR3 loop reads CSARSAGLRAENEQFF.

The chain employs TRBV20-1 and TRBJ2-3; without DNA, the TCRdb call of TRBD2 cannot be checked. The CDR3 covers 16 residues. Germline V gene lookup returns CDR1 DFQATT and CDR2 SNEGSKA (reference sequence). CDR3 protein: CSALQTLAGGPDTQYF.

The chain joins TRBV12-5 to TRBJ2-1. The CDR3 is 14 residues long. The V gene's germline CDR1 is LGHNT and CDR2 FRNRAP. The CDR3 loop is CASGRSLSYNEQFF.

V and J are TRBV12-3 or TRBV12-4 and TRBJ2-1. This CDR3 has 13 residues. The CDR3 protein is CASSPNEYNEQFF.

The CDR3 sequence is CASRFSSGIYEQYF. V gene TRBV2 combines with J gene TRBJ2-7; absent DNA, TCRdb's TRBD2 call cannot be checked. CDR3 length: 14 amino acids. Germline assignment: CDR1 SNHLY and CDR2 FYNNEI.

The chain links TRBV7-2 to TRBJ2-2; TCRdb calls TRBD2, which cannot be checked without DNA. This CDR3 comprises 15 residues. Germline values: CDR1 SGHTA, CDR2 FQGNSA. Here the CDR3 reads CASSRTSSSTGELFF.

The gene calls are TRBV12-3 or TRBV12-4 and TRBJ1-1. The CDR3 has 14 residues. The CDR3 sequence: CASRYTSGGTEAFF.

This chain links TRBV18 with TRBJ2-3; TCRdb proposes TRBD2, but this gene call is untestable without DNA. The CDR3 contains 20 residues. The germline V gene has CDR1 KGHSH and CDR2 LQKENI. CDR3 protein: CASSPGLGLAGRHSTDTQYF.

V gene TRBV12-3 or TRBV12-4 combines with J gene TRBJ2-1; no DNA is available, so the TRBD1 call from TCRdb remains unchecked. This CDR3 has 14 amino acids. The CDR3 sequence: CASSFGGTHNEQFF.

This sequence joins TRBV29-1 and TRBJ2-2; the D gene TCRdb calls, TRBD1, cannot be checked with no DNA. Germline lookup yields CDR1 SQVTM and CDR2 ANQGSEA. The CDR3 consists of 14 residues. This CDR3 is CSVVGTGHTGELFF.

The chain uses TRBV25-1 and TRBJ1-2; absent DNA, TCRdb's TRBD1 call cannot be checked. The CDR3 extends over 14 amino acids. CDR1 is MGHDK and CDR2 is SYGVNS in the germline V gene. CDR3 residues: CASSDSGTGNGYTF.

V is TRBV9 and J is TRBJ2-1. CDR1 SGDLS and CDR2 YYNGEE come from the germline V gene. The CDR3 covers 12 residues. This CDR3 reads CASSVSFGEQFF. The full variable domain, its missing parts supplied by reference TRBV9 and TRBJ2-1, is DSGVTQTPKHLITATGQRVTLRCSPRSGDLSVYWYQQSLDQGLQFLIQYYNGEERAKGNILERFSAQQFPDLHSELNLSSLELGDSALYFCASSVSFGEQFFGPGTRLTVL.

This sequence joins TRBV28 and TRBJ2-1. Germline CDR1 reads MDHEN; CDR2 reads SYDVKM. The CDR3 consists of 13 residues. The CDR3 region is CASSQVSGNEQFF.

The J gene is TRBJ1-1, the V gene TRBV29-1; TCRdb's D gene call, TRBD1, goes unchecked for lack of DNA. Germline lookup yields CDR1 SQVTM and CDR2 ANQGSEA. The CDR3 runs to 13 residues. CDR3: CSVEQGQVTEAFF.

The chain combines TRBV5-5 with TRBJ2-3; TCRdb indicates TRBD1, and absent DNA this call remains unverified. The V gene's germline CDR1 is SGHKS and CDR2 YYEKEE (reference sequence). The CDR3 is 15 residues long. This CDR3 reads CASSFMAGDTDTQYF.

The chain is built from TRBV7-9 and TRBJ2-1; TCRdb calls TRBD1, which cannot be checked without DNA. The CDR3 consists of 16 residues. Germline V gene data show CDR1 as SEHNR and CDR2 as FQNEAQ (reference sequence). CDR3 region: CASSPPRGGVDNEQFF. Full variable domain (remainder filled in from reference TRBV7-9 and TRBJ2-1): DTGVSQNPRHKITKRGQNVTFRCDPISEHNRLYWYRQTLGQGPEFLTYFQNEAQLEKSRLLSDRFSAERPKGSFSTLEIQRTEQGDSAMYLCASSPPRGGVDNEQFFGPGTRLTVL.

V gene TRBV6-5 combines with J gene TRBJ1-6. Per germline, CDR1 MNHEY and CDR2 SVGAGI. The CDR3 covers 11 residues. The chain's CDR3 is CASRNNSPLHF.